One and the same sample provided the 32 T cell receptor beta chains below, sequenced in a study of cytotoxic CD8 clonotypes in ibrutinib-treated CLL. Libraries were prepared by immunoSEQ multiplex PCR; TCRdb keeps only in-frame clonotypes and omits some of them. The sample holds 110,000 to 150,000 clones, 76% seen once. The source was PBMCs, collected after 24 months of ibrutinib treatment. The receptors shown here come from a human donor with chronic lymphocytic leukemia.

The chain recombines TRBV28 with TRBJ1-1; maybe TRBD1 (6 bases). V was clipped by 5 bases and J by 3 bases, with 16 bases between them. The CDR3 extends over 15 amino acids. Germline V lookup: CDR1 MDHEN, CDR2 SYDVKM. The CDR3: CASSSPAGTYTEAFF. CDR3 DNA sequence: TGTGCCAGCAGTAGCCCGGCCGGGACATACACTGAAGCTTTCTTT.

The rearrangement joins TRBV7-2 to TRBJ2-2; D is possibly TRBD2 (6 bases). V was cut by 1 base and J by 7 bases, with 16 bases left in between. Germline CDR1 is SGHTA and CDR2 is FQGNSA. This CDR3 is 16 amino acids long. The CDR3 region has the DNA TGTGCCAGCAGCTTAGAGGGATCCCTGGGGGGCGGGGAGCTGTTTTTT. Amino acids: CASSLEGSLGGGELFF.

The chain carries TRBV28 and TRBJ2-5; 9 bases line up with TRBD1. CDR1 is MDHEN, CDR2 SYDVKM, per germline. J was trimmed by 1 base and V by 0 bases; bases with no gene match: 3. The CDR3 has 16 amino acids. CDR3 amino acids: CASSLWTGGTQETQYF. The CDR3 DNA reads TGTGCCAGCAGTTTATGGACAGGGGGGACCCAAGAGACCCAGTACTTC.

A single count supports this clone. The CDR3 is CASSGTALYEQYF. CDR3 DNA: TGTGCCAGTAGTGGGACAGCCCTCTACGAGCAGTACTTC. The rearrangement joins TRBV19 to TRBJ2-7; 7 positions match TRBD1. Per the germline V gene, CDR1 is LNHDA and CDR2 is SQIVND (reference sequence). The CDR3 is 13 residues long. Trimming removed 5 bases from V and 3 bases from J; junction bases left unmatched: 4.

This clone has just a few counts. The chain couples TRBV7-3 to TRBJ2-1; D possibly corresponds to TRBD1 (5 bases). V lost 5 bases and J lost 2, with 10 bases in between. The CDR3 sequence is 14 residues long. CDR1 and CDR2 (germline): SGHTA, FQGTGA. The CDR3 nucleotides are TGTGCCAGCAGCCTGGGGCTAGCCTACAATGAGCAGTTCTTC. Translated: CASSLGLAYNEQFF. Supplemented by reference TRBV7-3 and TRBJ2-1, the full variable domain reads GAGVSQTPSNKVTEKGKYVELRCDPISGHTALYWYRQSLGQGPEFLIYFQGTGAADDSGLPNDRFFAVRPEGSVSTLKIQRTERGDSAVYLCASSLGLAYNEQFFGPGTRLTVL.

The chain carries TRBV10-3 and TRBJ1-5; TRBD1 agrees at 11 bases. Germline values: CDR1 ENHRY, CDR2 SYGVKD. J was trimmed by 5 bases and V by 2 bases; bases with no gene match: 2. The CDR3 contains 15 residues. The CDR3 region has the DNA TGTGCCATCAGTGAGAGGACAGGGGGCGATCAGCCCCAGCATTTT. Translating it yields CAISERTGGDQPQHF.

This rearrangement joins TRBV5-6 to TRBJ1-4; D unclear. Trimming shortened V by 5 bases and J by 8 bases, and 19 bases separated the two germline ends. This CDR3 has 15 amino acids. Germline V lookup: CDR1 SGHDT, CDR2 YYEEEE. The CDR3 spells CASREWTAGGEKLFF. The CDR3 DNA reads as TGTGCCAGCAGGGAATGGACGGCCGGCGGGGAAAAACTGTTTTTT.

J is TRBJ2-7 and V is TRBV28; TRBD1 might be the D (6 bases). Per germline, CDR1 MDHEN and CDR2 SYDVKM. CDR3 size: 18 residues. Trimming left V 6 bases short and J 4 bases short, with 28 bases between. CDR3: CASSPSEGLGAAFYEQYF. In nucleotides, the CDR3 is TGTGCCAGCAGCCCCTCCGAAGGTTTGGGGGCGGCATTTTACGAGCAGTACTTC. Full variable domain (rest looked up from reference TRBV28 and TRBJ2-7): DVKVTQSSRYLVKRTGEKVFLECVQDMDHENMFWYRQDPGLGLRLIYFSYDVKMKEKGDIPEGYSVSREKKERFSLILESASTNQTSMYLCASSPSEGLGAAFYEQYFGPGTRLTVT.

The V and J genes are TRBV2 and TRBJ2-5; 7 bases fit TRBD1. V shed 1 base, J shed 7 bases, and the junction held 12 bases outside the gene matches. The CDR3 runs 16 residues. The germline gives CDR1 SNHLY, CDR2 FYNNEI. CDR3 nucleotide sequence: TGTGCCAGCAGTGAAGAGGGGGCAAAAGTCCGGGGGACCCAGTACTTC. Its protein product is CASSEEGAKVRGTQYF.

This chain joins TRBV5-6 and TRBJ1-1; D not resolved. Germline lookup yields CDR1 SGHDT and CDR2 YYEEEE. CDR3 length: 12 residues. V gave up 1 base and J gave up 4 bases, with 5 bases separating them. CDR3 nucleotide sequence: TGTGCCAGCAGCTTGTGGAGCACTGAAGCTTTCTTT. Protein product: CASSLWSTEAFF.

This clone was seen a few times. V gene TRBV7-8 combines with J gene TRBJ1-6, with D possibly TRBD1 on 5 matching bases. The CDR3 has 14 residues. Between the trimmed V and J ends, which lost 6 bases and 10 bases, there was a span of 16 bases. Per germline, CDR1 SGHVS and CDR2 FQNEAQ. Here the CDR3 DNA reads TGTGCCAGCAGTGGGGGTGGAGAAAGATCACCCCTCCACTTT. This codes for CASSGGGERSPLHF. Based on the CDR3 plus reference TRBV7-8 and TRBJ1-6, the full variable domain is GAGVSQSPRYKVAKRGQDVALRCDPISGHVSLFWYQQALGQGPEFLTYFQNEAQLDKSGLPSDRFFAERPEGSVSTLKIQRTQQEDSAVYLCASSGGGERSPLHFGNGTRLTVT.

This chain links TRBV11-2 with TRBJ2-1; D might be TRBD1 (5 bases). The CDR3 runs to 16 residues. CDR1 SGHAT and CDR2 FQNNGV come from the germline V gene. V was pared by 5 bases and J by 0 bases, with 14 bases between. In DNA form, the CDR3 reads TGTGCCAGCAGCCTCAGGGCGGATAGCTCCTACAATGAGCAGTTCTTC. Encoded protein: CASSLRADSSYNEQFF.

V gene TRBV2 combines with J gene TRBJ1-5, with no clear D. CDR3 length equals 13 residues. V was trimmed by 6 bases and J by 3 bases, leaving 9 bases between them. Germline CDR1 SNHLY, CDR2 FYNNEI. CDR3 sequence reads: CASRDHPNQPQHF. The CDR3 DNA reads TGTGCCAGCAGGGACCACCCCAATCAGCCCCAGCATTTT.

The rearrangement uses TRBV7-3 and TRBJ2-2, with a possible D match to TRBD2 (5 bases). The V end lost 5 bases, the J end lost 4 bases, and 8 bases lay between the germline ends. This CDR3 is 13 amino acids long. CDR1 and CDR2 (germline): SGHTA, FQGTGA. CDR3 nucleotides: TGTGCCAGCAGCGAAGGAGGCACCGGGGAGCTGTTTTTT. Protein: CASSEGGTGELFF.

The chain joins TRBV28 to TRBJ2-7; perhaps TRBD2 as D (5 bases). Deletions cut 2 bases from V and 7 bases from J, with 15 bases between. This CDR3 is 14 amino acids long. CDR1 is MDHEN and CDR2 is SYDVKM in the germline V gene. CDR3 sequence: CASSLPLRAGEQYF. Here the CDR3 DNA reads TGTGCCAGCAGTTTACCACTGAGGGCTGGGGAGCAGTACTTC. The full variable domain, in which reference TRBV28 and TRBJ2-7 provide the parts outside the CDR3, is DVKVTQSSRYLVKRTGEKVFLECVQDMDHENMFWYRQDPGLGLRLIYFSYDVKMKEKGDIPEGYSVSREKKERFSLILESASTNQTSMYLCASSLPLRAGEQYFGPGTRLTVT.

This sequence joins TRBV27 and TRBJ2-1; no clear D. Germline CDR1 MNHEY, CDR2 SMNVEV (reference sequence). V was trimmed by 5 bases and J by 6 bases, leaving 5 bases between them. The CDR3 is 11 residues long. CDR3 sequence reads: CASSGVNEQFF. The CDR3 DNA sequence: TGTGCCAGCAGTGGTGTCAATGAGCAGTTCTTC.

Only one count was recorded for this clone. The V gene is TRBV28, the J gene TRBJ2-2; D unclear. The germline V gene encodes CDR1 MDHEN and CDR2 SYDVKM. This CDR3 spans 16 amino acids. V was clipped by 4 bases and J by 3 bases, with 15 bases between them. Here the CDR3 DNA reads TGTGCCAGCAGTTCCCCTCGGGCGGCAGACACCGGGGAGCTGTTTTTT. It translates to CASSSPRAADTGELFF.

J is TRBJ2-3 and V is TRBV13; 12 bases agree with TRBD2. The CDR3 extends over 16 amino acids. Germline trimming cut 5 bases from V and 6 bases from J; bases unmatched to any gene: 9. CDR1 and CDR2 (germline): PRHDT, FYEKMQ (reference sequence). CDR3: CASSGTSGGPPDTQYF. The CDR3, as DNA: TGTGCCAGCAGCGGCACTAGCGGGGGGCCCCCCGATACGCAGTATTTT.

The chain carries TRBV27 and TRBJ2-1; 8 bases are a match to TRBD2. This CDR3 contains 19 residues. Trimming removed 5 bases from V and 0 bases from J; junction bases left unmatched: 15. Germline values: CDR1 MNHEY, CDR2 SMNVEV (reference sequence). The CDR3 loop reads CASSPSQRGTLSSYNEQFF. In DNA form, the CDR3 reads TGTGCCAGCAGTCCCTCCCAGCGGGGGACACTAAGCTCCTACAATGAGCAGTTCTTC.

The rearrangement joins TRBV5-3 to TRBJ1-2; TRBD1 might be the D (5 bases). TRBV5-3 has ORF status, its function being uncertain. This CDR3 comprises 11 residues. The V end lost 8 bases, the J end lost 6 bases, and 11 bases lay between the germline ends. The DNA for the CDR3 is TGTGCCAGCCGGTCGGGGGATGGCTACACCTTC. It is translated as CASRSGDGYTF.

CDR3 protein: CASTQGPEAFF. The CDR3 DNA follows: TGTGCCAGCACCCAGGGCCCTGAAGCTTTCTTT. The chain is built from TRBV4-2 and TRBJ1-1; tentatively, D is TRBD1 (5 bases). Germline V gene sequence: CDR1 LGHNA, CDR2 YNFKEQ. Trimming left V 7 bases short and J 6 bases short, with 9 bases between. This CDR3 is built from 11 residues.

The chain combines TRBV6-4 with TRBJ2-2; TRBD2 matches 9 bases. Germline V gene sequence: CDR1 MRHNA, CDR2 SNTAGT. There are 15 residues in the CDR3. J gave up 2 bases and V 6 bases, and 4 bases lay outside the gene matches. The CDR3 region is CASRQGLANTGELFF. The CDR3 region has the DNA TGTGCCAGCAGACAGGGACTAGCCAACACCGGGGAGCTGTTTTTT.

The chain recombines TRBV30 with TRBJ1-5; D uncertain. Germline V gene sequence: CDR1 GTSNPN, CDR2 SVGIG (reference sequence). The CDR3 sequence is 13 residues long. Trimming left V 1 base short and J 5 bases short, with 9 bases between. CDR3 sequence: CAWSASPDQPQHF. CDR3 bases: TGTGCCTGGAGTGCCTCCCCCGATCAGCCCCAGCATTTT.

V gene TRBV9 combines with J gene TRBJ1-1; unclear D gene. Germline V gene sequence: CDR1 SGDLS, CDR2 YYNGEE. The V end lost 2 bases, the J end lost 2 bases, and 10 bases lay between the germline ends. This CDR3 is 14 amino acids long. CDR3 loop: CASSVGNTNTEAFF. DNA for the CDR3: TGTGCCAGCAGCGTTGGTAATACCAACACTGAAGCTTTCTTT. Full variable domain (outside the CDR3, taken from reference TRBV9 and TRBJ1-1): DSGVTQTPKHLITATGQRVTLRCSPRSGDLSVYWYQQSLDQGLQFLIQYYNGEERAKGNILERFSAQQFPDLHSELNLSSLELGDSALYFCASSVGNTNTEAFFGQGTRLTVV.

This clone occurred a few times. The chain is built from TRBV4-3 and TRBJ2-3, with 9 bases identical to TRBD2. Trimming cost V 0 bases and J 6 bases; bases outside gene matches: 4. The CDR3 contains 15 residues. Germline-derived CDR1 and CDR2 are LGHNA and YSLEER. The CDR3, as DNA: TGCGCCAGCAGCCAAGATCTAGCGGGGTTGGATACGCAGTATTTT. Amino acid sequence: CASSQDLAGLDTQYF.

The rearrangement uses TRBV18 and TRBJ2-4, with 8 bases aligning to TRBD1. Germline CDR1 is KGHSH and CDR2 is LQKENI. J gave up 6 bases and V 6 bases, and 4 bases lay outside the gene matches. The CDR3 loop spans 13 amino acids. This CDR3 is CASSPGTGNIQYF. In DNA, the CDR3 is TGTGCCAGCTCCCCCGGGACAGGAAACATTCAGTACTTC. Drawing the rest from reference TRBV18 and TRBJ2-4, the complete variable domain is NAGVMQNPRHLVRRRGQEARLRCSPMKGHSHVYWYRQLPEEGLKFMVYLQKENIIDESGMPKERFSAEFPKEGPSILRIQQVVRGDSAAYFCASSPGTGNIQYFGAGTRLSVL.

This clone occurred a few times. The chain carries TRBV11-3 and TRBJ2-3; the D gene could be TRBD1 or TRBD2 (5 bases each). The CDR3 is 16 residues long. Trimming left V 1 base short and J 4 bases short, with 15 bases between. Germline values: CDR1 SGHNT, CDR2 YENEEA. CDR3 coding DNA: TGTGCCAGCAGCTTAGTCGGGACGCCCGGGGCAGATACGCAGTATTTT. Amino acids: CASSLVGTPGADTQYF. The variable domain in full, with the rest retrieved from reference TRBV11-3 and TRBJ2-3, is EAGVVQSPRYKIIEKKQPVAFWCNPISGHNTLYWYLQNLGQGPELLIRYENEEAVDDSQLPKDRFSAERLKGVDSTLKIQPAELGDSAVYLCASSLVGTPGADTQYFGPGTRLTVL.

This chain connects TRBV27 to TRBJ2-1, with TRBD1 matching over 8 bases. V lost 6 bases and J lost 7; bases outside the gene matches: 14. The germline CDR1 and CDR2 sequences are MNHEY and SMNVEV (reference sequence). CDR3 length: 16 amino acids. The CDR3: CASRPLGQAISNEQFF. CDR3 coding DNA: TGTGCCAGCAGGCCCCTGGGACAGGCGATTTCGAATGAGCAGTTCTTC.

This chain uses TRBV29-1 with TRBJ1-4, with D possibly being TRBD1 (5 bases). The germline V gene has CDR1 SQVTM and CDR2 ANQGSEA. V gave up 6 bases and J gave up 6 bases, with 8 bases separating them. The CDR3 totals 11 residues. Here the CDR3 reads CSVKGDEKLFF. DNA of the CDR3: TGCAGCGTCAAAGGGGATGAAAAACTGTTTTTT.

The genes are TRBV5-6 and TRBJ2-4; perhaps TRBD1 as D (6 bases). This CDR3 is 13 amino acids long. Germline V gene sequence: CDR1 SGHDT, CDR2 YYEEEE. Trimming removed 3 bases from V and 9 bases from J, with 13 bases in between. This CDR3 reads CASSWDLGGIQYF. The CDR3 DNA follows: TGTGCCAGCAGCTGGGACCTAGGGGGCATTCAGTACTTC. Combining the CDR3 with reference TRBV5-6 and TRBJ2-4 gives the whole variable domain DAGVTQSPTHLIKTRGQQVTLRCSPKSGHDTVSWYQQALGQGPQFIFQYYEEEERQRGNFPDRFSGHQFPNYSSELNVNALLLGDSALYLCASSWDLGGIQYFGAGTRLSVL.

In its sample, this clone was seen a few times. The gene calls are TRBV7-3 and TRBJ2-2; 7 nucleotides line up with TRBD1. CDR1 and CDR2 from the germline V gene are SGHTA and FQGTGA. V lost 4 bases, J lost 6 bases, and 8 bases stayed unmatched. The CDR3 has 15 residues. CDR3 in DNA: TGTGCCAGCAGCTCACAGGGGCCTGGGGCCGGGGAGCTGTTTTTT. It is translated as CASSSQGPGAGELFF.

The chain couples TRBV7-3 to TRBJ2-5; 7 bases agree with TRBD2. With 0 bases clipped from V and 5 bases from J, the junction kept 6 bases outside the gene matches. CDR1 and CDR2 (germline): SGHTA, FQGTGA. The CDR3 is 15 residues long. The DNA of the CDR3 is TGTGCCAGCAGCTTAACAGCGGGGCTCGCGGAGACCCAGTACTTC. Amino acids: CASSLTAGLAETQYF.